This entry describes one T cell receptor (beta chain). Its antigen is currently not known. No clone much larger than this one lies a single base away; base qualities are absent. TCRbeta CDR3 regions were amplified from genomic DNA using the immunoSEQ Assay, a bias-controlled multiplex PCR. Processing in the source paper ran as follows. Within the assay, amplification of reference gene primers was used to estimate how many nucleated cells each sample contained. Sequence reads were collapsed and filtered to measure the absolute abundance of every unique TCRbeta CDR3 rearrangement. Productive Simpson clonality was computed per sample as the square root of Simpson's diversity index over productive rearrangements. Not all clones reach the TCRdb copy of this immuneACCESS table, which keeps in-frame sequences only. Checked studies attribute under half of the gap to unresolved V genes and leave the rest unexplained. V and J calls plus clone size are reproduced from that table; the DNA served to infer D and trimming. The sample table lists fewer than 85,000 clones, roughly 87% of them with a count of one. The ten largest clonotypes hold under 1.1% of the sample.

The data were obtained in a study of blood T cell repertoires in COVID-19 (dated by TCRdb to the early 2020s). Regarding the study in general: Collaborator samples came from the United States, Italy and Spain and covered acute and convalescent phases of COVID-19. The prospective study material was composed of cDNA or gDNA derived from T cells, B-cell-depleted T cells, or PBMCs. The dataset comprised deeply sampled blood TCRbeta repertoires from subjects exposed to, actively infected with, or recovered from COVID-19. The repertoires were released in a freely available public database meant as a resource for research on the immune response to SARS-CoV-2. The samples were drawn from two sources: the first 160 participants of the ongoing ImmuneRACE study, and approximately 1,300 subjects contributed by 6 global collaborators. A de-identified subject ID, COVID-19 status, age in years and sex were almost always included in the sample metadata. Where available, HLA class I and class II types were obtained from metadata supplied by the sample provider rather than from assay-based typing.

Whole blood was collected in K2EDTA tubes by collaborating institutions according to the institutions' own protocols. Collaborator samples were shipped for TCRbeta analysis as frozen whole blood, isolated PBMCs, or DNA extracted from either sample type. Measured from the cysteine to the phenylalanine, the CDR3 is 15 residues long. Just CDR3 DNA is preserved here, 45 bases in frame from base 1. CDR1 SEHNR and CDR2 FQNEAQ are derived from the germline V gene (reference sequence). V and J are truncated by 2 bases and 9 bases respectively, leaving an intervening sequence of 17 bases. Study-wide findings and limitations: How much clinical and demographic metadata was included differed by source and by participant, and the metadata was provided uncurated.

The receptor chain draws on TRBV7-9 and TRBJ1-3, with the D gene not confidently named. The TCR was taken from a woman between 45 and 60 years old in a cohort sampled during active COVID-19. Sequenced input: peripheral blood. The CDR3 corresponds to CASSLNSGREGTIYF. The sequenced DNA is TGTGCCAGCAGCTTAAATTCCGGGCGTGAGGGCACCATATATTTT.